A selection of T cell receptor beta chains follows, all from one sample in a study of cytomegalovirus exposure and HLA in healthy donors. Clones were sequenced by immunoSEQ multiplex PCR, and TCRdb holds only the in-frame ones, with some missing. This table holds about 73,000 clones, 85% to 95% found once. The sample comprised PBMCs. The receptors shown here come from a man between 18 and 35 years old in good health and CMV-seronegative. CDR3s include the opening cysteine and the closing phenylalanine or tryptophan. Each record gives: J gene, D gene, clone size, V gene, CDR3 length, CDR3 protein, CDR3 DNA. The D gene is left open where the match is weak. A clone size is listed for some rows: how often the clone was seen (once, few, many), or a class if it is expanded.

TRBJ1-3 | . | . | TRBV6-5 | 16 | CASSYSQGQAGNTIYF | TGTGCCAGCAGTTACTCTCAGGGGCAAGCGGGAAACACCATATATTTT
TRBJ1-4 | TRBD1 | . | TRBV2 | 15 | CASRLTGQPNEKLFF | TGTGCCAGCAGACTCACGGGACAGCCCAATGAAAAACTGTTTTTT
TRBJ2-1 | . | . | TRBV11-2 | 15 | CASSPLRTASDEQFF | TGTGCCAGCAGCCCCCTGAGGACAGCGTCGGACGAGCAGTTCTTC
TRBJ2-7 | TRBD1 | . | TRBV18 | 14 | CASSRDRQYYEQYF | TGTGCCAGCTCCCGGGACAGGCAATACTACGAGCAGTACTTC
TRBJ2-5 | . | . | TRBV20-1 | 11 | CSANTGETQYF | TGCAGTGCTAACACGGGAGAGACCCAGTACTTC
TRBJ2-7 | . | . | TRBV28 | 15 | CASNSGQSPTYEQYF | TGTGCCAGCAATTCCGGACAGAGCCCAACCTACGAGCAGTACTTC
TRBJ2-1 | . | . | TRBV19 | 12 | CATRGSYNEQFF | TGTGCCACCAGGGGCTCCTACAATGAGCAGTTCTTC
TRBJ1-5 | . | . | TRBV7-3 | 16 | CASSLYVGPSNQPQHF | TGTGCCAGCAGCTTATATGTCGGTCCTTCCAATCAGCCCCAGCATTTT
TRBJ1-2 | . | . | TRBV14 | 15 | CASSLGQGINYGYTF | TGTGCCAGCAGCTTGGGGCAGGGGATAAACTATGGCTACACCTTC
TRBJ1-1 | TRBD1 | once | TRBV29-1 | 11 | CSEEGQGRAFF | TGCAGCGAAGAGGGACAGGGTCGTGCTTTCTTT
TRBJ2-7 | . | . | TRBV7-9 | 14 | CASSLGPGSYEQYF | TGTGCCAGCAGCTTAGGACCGGGGTCCTACGAGCAGTACTTC
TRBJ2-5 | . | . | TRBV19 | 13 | CASSFGEQETQYF | TGTGCCAGTAGTTTCGGGGAGCAAGAGACCCAGTACTTC
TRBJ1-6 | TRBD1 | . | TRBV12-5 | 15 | CASGLSAGGGSPLHF | TGTGCTAGTGGTTTATCAGCAGGGGGTGGTTCACCCCTCCACTTT
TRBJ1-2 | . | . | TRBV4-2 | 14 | CASSQDGLNYGYTF | TGTGCCAGCAGCCAAGACGGACTCAACTATGGCTACACCTTC
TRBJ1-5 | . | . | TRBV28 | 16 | CASSLGGMNSNQPQHF | TGTGCCAGCAGTTTGGGGGGGATGAATAGCAATCAGCCCCAGCATTTT
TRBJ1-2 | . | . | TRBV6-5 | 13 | CASSPTASYGYTF | TGTGCCAGCAGCCCGACAGCCTCCTATGGCTACACCTTC
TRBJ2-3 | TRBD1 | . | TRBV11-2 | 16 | CASSQVQGVATDTQYF | TGTGCCAGCAGCCAAGTACAGGGGGTCGCCACAGATACGCAGTATTTT
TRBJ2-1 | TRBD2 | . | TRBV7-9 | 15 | CASILWENSGGGQFF | TGTGCCAGCATCCTCTGGGAAAATAGCGGGGGGGGGCAGTTCTTC
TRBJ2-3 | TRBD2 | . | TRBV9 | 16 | CASSPEWTSGGDTQYF | TGTGCCAGCAGCCCAGAGTGGACTAGCGGGGGAGATACGCAGTATTTT
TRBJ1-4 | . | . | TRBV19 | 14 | CASSMGHSGEKLFF | TGTGCCAGTAGCATGGGACATTCGGGAGAAAAACTGTTTTTT
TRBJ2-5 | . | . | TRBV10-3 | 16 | CAISTPQGGLQETQYF | TGTGCCATCAGTACACCCCAGGGTGGGTTGCAAGAGACCCAGTACTTC
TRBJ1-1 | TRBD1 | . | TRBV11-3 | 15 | CASSRGTGGEAEAFF | TGTGCCAGCAGCCGCGGGACAGGGGGCGAGGCTGAAGCTTTCTTT
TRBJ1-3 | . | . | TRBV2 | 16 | CASRPSAFYSGNTIYF | TGTGCCAGCAGGCCTTCAGCGTTCTACTCTGGAAACACCATATATTTT
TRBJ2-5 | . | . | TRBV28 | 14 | CATRGADQGETQYF | TGTGCCACCAGGGGAGCCGATCAGGGGGAGACCCAGTACTTC
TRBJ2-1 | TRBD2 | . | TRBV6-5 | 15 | CASSLTSGGYNEQFF | TGTGCCAGCAGTTTGACTAGCGGGGGGTACAATGAGCAGTTCTTC
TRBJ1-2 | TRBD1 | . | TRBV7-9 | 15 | CASSLATGVNYGYTF | TGTGCCAGCAGCTTAGCAACAGGGGTTAACTATGGCTACACCTTC
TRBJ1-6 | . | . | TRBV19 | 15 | CASSMRTFVNSPLHF | TGTGCCAGTAGTATGAGGACTTTCGTCAATTCACCCCTCCACTTT
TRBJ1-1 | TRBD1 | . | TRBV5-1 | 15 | CASSADRGRNTEAFF | TGCGCCAGCAGCGCGGACAGGGGTAGGAACACTGAAGCTTTCTTT
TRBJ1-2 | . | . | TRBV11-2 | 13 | CASSFGRNYGYTF | TGTGCCAGCAGCTTCGGTCGGAACTATGGCTACACCTTC
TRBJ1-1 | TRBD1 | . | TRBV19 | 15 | CASSTRGQGYTEAFF | TGTGCCAGTAGTACCCGGGGACAGGGCTACACTGAAGCTTTCTTT
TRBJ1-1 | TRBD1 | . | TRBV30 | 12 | CAWSPKGQEAFF | TGTGCCTGGAGTCCCAAGGGACAGGAAGCTTTCTTT
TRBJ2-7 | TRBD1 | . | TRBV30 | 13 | CAWTSGTGDEQYF | TGTGCCTGGACTTCCGGGACAGGGGACGAGCAGTACTTC
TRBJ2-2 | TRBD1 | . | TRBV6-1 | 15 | CASSRDRGSTGELFF | TGTGCCAGCAGTCGGGACAGGGGATCCACCGGGGAGCTGTTTTTT
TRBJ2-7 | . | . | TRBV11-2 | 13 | CASSLGRSYEQYF | TGTGCCAGCAGCTTGGGGAGATCCTACGAGCAGTACTTC
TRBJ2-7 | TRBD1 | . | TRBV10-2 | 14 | CASHDRGFSYEQYF | TGCGCCAGCCATGACAGGGGGTTCTCCTACGAGCAGTACTTC
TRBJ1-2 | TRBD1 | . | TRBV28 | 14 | CASSSQGAIYGYTF | TGTGCCAGCAGTTCCCAGGGGGCGATCTATGGCTACACCTTC
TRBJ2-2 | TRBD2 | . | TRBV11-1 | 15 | CASSLTSGHTGELFF | TGTGCCAGCAGCTTAACTAGCGGCCACACCGGGGAGCTGTTTTTT
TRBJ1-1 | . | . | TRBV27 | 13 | CASSATWDTEAFF | TGTGCCAGCAGTGCGACTTGGGACACTGAAGCTTTCTTT
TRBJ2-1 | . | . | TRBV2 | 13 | CASSEAEDNEQFF | TGTGCCAGCAGTGAAGCGGAGGACAATGAGCAGTTCTTC
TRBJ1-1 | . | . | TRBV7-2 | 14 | CASSLATGITEAFF | TGTGCCAGCAGCTTAGCGACGGGAATCACTGAAGCTTTCTTT
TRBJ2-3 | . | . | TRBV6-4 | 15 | CASSDSAGAPDTQYF | TGTGCCAGCAGTGACTCCGCGGGGGCCCCAGATACGCAGTATTTT
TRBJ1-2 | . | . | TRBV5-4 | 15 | CASSLLVESYYGYTF | TGTGCCAGCAGCTTACTGGTAGAATCCTACTATGGCTACACCTTC
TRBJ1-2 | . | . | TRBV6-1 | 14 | CASRGDTYNYGYTF | TGTGCCAGCAGGGGGGACACTTATAACTATGGCTACACCTTC
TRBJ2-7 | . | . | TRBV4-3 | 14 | CASSQTDRIYEQYF | TGCGCCAGCAGCCAAACGGACAGAATTTACGAGCAGTACTTC
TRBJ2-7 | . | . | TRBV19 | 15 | CASTSMTAGGYEQYF | TGTGCCAGTACCAGTATGACGGCAGGGGGGTACGAGCAGTACTTC
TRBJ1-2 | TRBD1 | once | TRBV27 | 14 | CASSLAGGNYGYTF | TGTGCCAGCAGTTTAGCAGGGGGGAACTATGGCTACACCTTC
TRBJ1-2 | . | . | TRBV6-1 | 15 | CASTGGQLPNYGYTF | TGTGCCAGCACGGGGGGACAACTACCTAACTATGGCTACACCTTC
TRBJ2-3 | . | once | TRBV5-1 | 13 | CASSLVGDSGEYF | TGCGCCAGCAGCTTGGTAGGGGACTCCGGGGAGTATTTT
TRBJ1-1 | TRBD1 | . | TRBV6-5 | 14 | CASSYLDRATEAFF | TGTGCCAGCAGTTACCTGGACAGGGCCACTGAAGCTTTCTTT
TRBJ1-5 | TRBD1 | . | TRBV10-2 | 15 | CASSADRGRDQPQHF | TGCGCCAGCAGCGCTGACAGGGGGAGAGATCAGCCCCAGCATTTT
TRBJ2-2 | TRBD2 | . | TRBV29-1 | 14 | CSVRRGGLTGELFF | TGCAGCGTTCGGCGGGGGGGCCTCACCGGGGAGCTGTTTTTT
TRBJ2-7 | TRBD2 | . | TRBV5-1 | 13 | CASSLAGGAEQYF | TGCGCCAGCAGCTTGGCGGGGGGGGCCGAGCAGTACTTC
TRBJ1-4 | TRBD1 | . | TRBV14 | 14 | CASSPGTGYEKLFF | TGTGCCAGCAGCCCCGGGACAGGGTATGAAAAACTGTTTTTT